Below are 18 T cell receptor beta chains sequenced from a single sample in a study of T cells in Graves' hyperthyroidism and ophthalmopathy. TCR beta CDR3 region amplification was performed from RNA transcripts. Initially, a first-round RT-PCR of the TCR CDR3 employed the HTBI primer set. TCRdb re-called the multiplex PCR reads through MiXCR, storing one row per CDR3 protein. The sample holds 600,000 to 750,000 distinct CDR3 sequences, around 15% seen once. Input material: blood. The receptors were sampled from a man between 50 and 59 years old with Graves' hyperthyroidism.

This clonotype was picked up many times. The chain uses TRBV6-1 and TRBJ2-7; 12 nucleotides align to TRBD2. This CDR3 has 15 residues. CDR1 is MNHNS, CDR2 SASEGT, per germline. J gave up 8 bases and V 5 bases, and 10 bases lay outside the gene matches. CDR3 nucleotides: TGTGCCAGCAGTCCCCGGACTAGCGGGACTCCCAAGCAGTACTTC. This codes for CASSPRTSGTPKQYF.

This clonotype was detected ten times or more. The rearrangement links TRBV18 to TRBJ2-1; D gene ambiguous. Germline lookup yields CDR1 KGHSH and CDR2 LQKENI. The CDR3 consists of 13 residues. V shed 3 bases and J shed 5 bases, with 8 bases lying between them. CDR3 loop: CASSPRQDNEQFF. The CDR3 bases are TGTGCCAGCTCACCCCGACAAGACAATGAGCAGTTCTTC.

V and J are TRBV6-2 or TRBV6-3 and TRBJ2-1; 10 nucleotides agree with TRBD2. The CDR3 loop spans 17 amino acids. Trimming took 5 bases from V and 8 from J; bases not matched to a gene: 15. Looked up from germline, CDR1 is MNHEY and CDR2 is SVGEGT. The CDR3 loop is CASSVYSLAGGWDEQFF. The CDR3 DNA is TGTGCCAGCAGTGTTTATTCCTTAGCGGGAGGTTGGGATGAGCAGTTCTTC.

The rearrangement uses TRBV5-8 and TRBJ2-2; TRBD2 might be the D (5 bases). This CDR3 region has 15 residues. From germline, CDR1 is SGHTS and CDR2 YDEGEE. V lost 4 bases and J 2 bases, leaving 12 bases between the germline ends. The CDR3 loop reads CASSPRTQNTGELFF. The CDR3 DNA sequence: TGTGCCAGCAGCCCTAGGACTCAAAACACCGGGGAGCTGTTTTTT.

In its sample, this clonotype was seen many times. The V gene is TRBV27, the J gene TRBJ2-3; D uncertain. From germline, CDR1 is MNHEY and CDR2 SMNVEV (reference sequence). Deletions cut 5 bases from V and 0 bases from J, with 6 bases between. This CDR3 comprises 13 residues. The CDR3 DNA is TGTGCCAGCAGTCGCGGTAGCACAGATACGCAGTATTTT. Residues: CASSRGSTDTQYF.

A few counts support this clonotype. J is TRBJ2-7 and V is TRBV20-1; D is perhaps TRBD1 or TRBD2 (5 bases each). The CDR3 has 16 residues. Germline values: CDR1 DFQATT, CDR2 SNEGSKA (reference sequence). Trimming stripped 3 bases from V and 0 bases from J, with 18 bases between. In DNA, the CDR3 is TGCAGTGCTAGCGAGGTCGCGGCAGGGAGCTCCTACGAGCAGTACTTC. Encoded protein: CSASEVAAGSSYEQYF.

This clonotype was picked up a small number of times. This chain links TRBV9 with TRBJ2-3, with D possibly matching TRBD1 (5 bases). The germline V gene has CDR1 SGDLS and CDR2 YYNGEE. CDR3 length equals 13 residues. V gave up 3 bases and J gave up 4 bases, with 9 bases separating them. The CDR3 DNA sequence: TGTGCCAGCAGCGGGGGCCAAGCAGATACGCAGTATTTT. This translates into CASSGGQADTQYF.

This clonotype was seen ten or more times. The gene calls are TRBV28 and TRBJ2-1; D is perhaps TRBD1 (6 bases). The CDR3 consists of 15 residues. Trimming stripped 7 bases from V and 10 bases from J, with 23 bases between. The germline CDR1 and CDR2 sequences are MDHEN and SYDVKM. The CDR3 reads CASTTEGQGKGEQFF. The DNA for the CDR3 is TGTGCCAGCACAACAGAGGGGCAGGGGAAGGGGGAGCAGTTCTTC.

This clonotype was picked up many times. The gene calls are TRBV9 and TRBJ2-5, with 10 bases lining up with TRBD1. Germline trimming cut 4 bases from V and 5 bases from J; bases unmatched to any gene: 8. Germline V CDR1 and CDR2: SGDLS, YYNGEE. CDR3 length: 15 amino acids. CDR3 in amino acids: CASSPRTGGWETQYF. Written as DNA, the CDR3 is TGTGCCAGCAGCCCGAGGACAGGGGGATGGGAGACCCAGTACTTC.

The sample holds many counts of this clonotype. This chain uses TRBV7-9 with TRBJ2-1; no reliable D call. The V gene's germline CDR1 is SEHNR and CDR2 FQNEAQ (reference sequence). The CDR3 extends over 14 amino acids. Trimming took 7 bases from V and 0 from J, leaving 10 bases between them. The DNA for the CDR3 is TGTGCCAGCAAAGCCGATATCTCCTACAATGAGCAGTTCTTC. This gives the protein CASKADISYNEQFF.

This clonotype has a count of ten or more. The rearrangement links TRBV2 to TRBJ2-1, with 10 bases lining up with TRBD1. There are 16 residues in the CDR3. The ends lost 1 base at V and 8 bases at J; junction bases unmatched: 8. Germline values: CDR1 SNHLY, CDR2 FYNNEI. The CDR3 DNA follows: TGTGCCAGCAGTGAAGATTGGGGGGACAGGGGCGATGAGCAGTTCTTC. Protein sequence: CASSEDWGDRGDEQFF.

CDR3 bases: TGTGCCAGCAGTTTAGTGGGCAGCTATCAGCCCCAGCATTTT. Translating gives CASSLVGSYQPQHF. The chain carries TRBV28 and TRBJ1-5; unclear D gene. Trimming took off 2 bases at V and 5 bases at J, with 10 bases between the two ends. Per the germline V gene, CDR1 is MDHEN and CDR2 is SYDVKM. The CDR3 spans 14 residues.

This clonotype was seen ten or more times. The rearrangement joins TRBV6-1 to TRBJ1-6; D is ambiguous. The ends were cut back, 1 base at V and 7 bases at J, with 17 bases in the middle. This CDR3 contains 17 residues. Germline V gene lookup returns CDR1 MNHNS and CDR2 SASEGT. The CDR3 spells CASSEGMTGFGNSPLHF. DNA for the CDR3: TGTGCCAGCAGTGAAGGGATGACGGGGTTCGGGAATTCACCCCTCCACTTT.

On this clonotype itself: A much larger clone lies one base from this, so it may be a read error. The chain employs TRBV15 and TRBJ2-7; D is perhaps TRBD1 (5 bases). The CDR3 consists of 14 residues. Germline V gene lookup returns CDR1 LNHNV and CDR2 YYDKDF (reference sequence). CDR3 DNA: TGTGCCGCCAGCAGAGTTAGTGGGGCCAACGAGCAGTACTTC. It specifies CAASRVSGANEQYF.

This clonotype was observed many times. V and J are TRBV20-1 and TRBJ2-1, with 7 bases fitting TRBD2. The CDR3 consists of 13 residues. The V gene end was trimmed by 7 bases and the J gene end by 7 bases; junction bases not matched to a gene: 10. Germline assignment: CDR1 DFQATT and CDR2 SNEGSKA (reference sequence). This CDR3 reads CSERDYRRNEQFF. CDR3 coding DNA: TGCAGTGAAAGGGACTACCGGAGAAATGAGCAGTTCTTC.

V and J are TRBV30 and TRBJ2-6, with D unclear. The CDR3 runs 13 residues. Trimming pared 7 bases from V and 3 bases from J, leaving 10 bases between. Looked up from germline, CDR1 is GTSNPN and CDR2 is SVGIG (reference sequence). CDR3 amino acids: CASPGDGANVLTF. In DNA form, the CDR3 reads TGTGCCTCGCCAGGCGATGGGGCCAACGTCCTGACTTTC.

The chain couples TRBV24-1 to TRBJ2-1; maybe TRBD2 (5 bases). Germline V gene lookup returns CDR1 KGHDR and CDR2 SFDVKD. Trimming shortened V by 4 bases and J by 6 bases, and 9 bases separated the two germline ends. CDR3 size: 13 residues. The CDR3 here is CATSEPTSNEQFF. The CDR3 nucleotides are TGTGCCACCAGTGAACCTACTAGCAATGAGCAGTTCTTC.

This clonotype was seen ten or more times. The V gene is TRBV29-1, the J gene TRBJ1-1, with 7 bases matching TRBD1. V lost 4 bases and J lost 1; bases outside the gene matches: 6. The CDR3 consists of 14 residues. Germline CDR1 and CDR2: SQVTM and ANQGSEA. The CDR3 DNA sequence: TGCAGCGTTGGGGTGAAGGGGGCGAACACTGAAGCTTTCTTT. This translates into CSVGVKGANTEAFF.